Shown below are 3 T cell receptor beta chains from a single sample sequenced in a study of STAT5B mutations in CD4+ large granular lymphocyte leukemia. Sequencing was performed with immunoSEQ multiplex PCR; in TCRdb, only in-frame clones are kept and a portion is missing. The table shows fewer than 50,000 clones, with about 86% occurring only once. The sample was CD4+ T cells from blood buffy coats. These receptors were taken from a human donor in good health.

This clone was found a few times. This chain uses TRBV28 with TRBJ1-5; D call uncertain. Looked up from germline, CDR1 is MDHEN and CDR2 is SYDVKM. The V end lost 3 bases, the J end lost 5 bases, and 11 bases lay between the germline ends. This CDR3 comprises 14 residues. CDR3 sequence reads: CASSFWQEDQPQHF. For the CDR3, the DNA is TGTGCCAGCAGTTTTTGGCAGGAGGATCAGCCCCAGCATTTT.

The chain combines TRBV13 with TRBJ2-7; 9 bases fit TRBD1. The germline CDR1 and CDR2 sequences are PRHDT and FYEKMQ (reference sequence). The CDR3 length is 14 residues. Trimming cost V 7 bases and J 3 bases; bases outside gene matches: 7. DNA for the CDR3: TGTGCCAGCAACAACCCGGGACAGGGCTACGAGCAGTACTTC. Protein sequence: CASNNPGQGYEQYF.

For this clone: The germline gene is not matched at one end of the junction; a read error may be the cause. The chain employs TRBV11-2 and TRBJ1-6; D is unresolved. This CDR3 is 14 amino acids long. Germline V CDR1 and CDR2: SGHAT, FQNNGV. Written as DNA, the CDR3 is TGTGCCAGCAGCTTAGAGGGGTATATTTCACCCCTCCACTTT. As protein: CASSLEGYISPLHF.